Listed below are T cell receptor beta chains from one sample, sequenced in a study of blood T cells in healthy people across ages. TCRdb called the 5' RACE reads again in MiXCR, with one record for every CDR3 protein. This table has about 560,000 distinct CDR3 sequences, roughly a quarter appearing once. These sequences were also reported in another study, on T cells of mothers and their children.

Sequenced sample: blood. Receptor source: a boy between 2 and 15 years old in good health. CDR3s include the opening cysteine and the closing phenylalanine or tryptophan. D genes are given only for firm matches. A row's size may be missing; if present it is once, few, many or a size class.

abundance: .; j_gene: TRBJ2-5; d_gene: .; v_gene: TRBV5-1; CDR3nt: TGCGCCAGCCGACGAGCTATGGGGGGCCAAGAGACCCAGTACTTC; CDR3aa: CASRRAMGGQETQYF
abundance: .; j_gene: TRBJ2-7; d_gene: TRBD1; v_gene: TRBV20-1; CDR3nt: TGCAGTGCCCAGGACAGGACCACCTACTACGAGCAGTACTTC; CDR3aa: CSAQDRTTYYEQYF
abundance: .; j_gene: TRBJ2-2; d_gene: TRBD1; v_gene: TRBV6-2/TRBV6-3; CDR3nt: TGTGCCAGCACCAATGGGGCCCGGGACAGAGACACCGGGGAGCTGTTTTTT; CDR3aa: CASTNGARDRDTGELFF
abundance: once; j_gene: TRBJ2-5; d_gene: .; v_gene: TRBV29-1; CDR3nt: TGCAGCGTTCCCAACGGGGAGACCCAGTACTTC; CDR3aa: CSVPNGETQYF
abundance: few; j_gene: TRBJ2-7; d_gene: .; v_gene: TRBV5-5; CDR3nt: TGTGCCAGCAGCTTGGTGGGATCATCCCTCGAGCAGTACTTC; CDR3aa: CASSLVGSSLEQYF
abundance: few; j_gene: TRBJ1-6; d_gene: .; v_gene: TRBV2; CDR3nt: TGTGCCAGCAGCACGCGGGGCTATAATTCACCCCTCCACTTT; CDR3aa: CASSTRGYNSPLHF
abundance: few; j_gene: TRBJ2-1; d_gene: .; v_gene: TRBV20-1; CDR3nt: TGCAGTGCTAGAGAGGACCGGGGCACTCTCGATGAGCAGTTCTTC; CDR3aa: CSAREDRGTLDEQFF
abundance: .; j_gene: TRBJ2-2; d_gene: TRBD2; v_gene: TRBV11-2; CDR3nt: TGTGCCAGCAGCACAAGGAGGACTAGCGTGACCGGGGAGCTGTTTTTT; CDR3aa: CASSTRRTSVTGELFF
abundance: few; j_gene: TRBJ1-1; d_gene: TRBD1; v_gene: TRBV29-1; CDR3nt: TGCAGCGTAAAACAGGGAGGGGGCCCTGAAGCTTTCTTT; CDR3aa: CSVKQGGGPEAFF
abundance: few; j_gene: TRBJ2-4; d_gene: .; v_gene: TRBV15; CDR3nt: TGTGCCACCAGCAGAGATCCAGGACAAAACATTCAGTACTTC; CDR3aa: CATSRDPGQNIQYF
abundance: once; j_gene: TRBJ2-7; d_gene: .; v_gene: TRBV14; CDR3nt: TGTGCCAGCAGCCAATTAGCAGGACAGCCCTACTCAAGAGAGCAGTACTTC; CDR3aa: CASSQLAGQPYSREQYF
abundance: few; j_gene: TRBJ1-4; d_gene: .; v_gene: TRBV10-3; CDR3nt: TGTGCCACGAAAAGGGGGGAAACACCAACTAATGAAAAACTGTTTTTT; CDR3aa: CATKRGETPTNEKLFF
abundance: .; j_gene: TRBJ1-1; d_gene: .; v_gene: TRBV6-1; CDR3nt: TGTGCCACTCCTGGCCAGCCGAACACTGAAGCTTTCTTT; CDR3aa: CATPGQPNTEAFF
abundance: few; j_gene: TRBJ2-3; d_gene: .; v_gene: TRBV6-5; CDR3nt: TGTGCCAGCAGTCGGGGTTTTGCAGATACGCAGTATTTT; CDR3aa: CASSRGFADTQYF
abundance: many; j_gene: TRBJ2-1; d_gene: .; v_gene: TRBV12-3/TRBV12-4; CDR3nt: TGTGCCAGCAGTTTAGCGGGGGTCTACAATGAGCAGTTCTTC; CDR3aa: CASSLAGVYNEQFF
abundance: .; j_gene: TRBJ2-3; d_gene: .; v_gene: TRBV18; CDR3nt: TGTGCCAGCTCACCACCGGCCAGGGGGGCCCGCGATACCCCAGATACGCAGTATTTT; CDR3aa: CASSPPARGARDTPDTQYF
abundance: many; j_gene: TRBJ2-5; d_gene: .; v_gene: TRBV28; CDR3nt: TGTGCCAGCAGTCCCCGGTTAGAAGAGACCCAGTACTTC; CDR3aa: CASSPRLEETQYF
abundance: .; j_gene: TRBJ2-7; d_gene: .; v_gene: TRBV27; CDR3nt: TGTGCCAGCAGTTTAGGGGCAGGGAAAGGCGAGCAGTACTTC; CDR3aa: CASSLGAGKGEQYF
abundance: few; j_gene: TRBJ2-4; d_gene: .; v_gene: TRBV24-1; CDR3nt: TGTGCCACCAGTAATGGCAACGAGGGCATTCAGTACTTC; CDR3aa: CATSNGNEGIQYF
abundance: once; j_gene: TRBJ2-3; d_gene: TRBD1; v_gene: TRBV20-1; CDR3nt: TGCAGTGCTAGAGATCAGGGGCAGGGGGCGCTTACAGATACGCAGTATTTT; CDR3aa: CSARDQGQGALTDTQYF
abundance: .; j_gene: TRBJ2-1; d_gene: .; v_gene: TRBV11-2; CDR3nt: TGTGCCAGCAGCTTCGACAGACAGGAGGGTAATGAGCAGTTCTTC; CDR3aa: CASSFDRQEGNEQFF
abundance: few; j_gene: TRBJ1-2; d_gene: TRBD1; v_gene: TRBV7-3; CDR3nt: TGTGCCAGCAGCACAGGGGAGGACTATGGCTACACCTTC; CDR3aa: CASSTGEDYGYTF
abundance: .; j_gene: TRBJ1-4; d_gene: .; v_gene: TRBV20-1; CDR3nt: TGCAGTGCTAGAGTGATGGGCAGTAATGAAAAACTGTTTTTT; CDR3aa: CSARVMGSNEKLFF
abundance: once; j_gene: TRBJ2-5; d_gene: TRBD1; v_gene: TRBV7-2; CDR3nt: TGTGCCAGCAGCGTTAGACAGGGAGAGACCCAGTACTTC; CDR3aa: CASSVRQGETQYF
abundance: .; j_gene: TRBJ2-2; d_gene: .; v_gene: TRBV20-1; CDR3nt: TGCAGTGCTAGGAACGGCGGGACTGCCACCGGGGAGCTGTTTTTT; CDR3aa: CSARNGGTATGELFF
abundance: few; j_gene: TRBJ1-5; d_gene: TRBD1; v_gene: TRBV7-8; CDR3nt: TGTGCCAGCAGCTCGCCCCGGACAGGGGGCAATCAGCCCCAGCATTTT; CDR3aa: CASSSPRTGGNQPQHF